Following are 9 T cell receptor beta chains from one sample sequenced in a study of T cells after yellow fever vaccination. TCRdb processed the 5' RACE reads anew with MiXCR; each CDR3 protein has one entry. The data hold more than 300,000 distinct CDR3 sequences, with approximately 12% observed a single time. Sequenced material: CD4+ T cells sorted from PBMCs, taken 45 days after the yellow fever booster vaccination. The receptor source for this set is a man between 18 and 35 years old who received the YFV17D yellow fever vaccine.

This chain connects TRBV6-2 or TRBV6-3 to TRBJ2-1; 9 nucleotides line up with TRBD2. There are 15 residues in the CDR3. CDR1 is MNHEY and CDR2 is SVGEGT in the germline V gene. V shed 2 bases and J 8 bases; nucleotides not matched to a gene: 7. The CDR3 reads CASSYPGERGDEQFF. CDR3 bases: TGTGCCAGCAGTTACCCCGGGGAGCGGGGGGATGAGCAGTTCTTC.

This chain connects TRBV7-2 to TRBJ2-2; maybe TRBD2 (6 bases). CDR1 SGHTA and CDR2 FQGNSA come from the germline V gene. V lost 4 bases and J 5 bases, leaving 8 bases between the germline ends. There are 13 residues in the CDR3. The CDR3 sequence is CASSSGLTGELFF. DNA for the CDR3: TGTGCCAGCAGCTCCGGACTAACCGGGGAGCTGTTTTTT.

This chain uses TRBV4-2 with TRBJ1-2; the D is unclear. Trimming pared 2 bases from V and 2 bases from J, leaving 9 bases between. Germline V lookup: CDR1 LGHNA, CDR2 YNFKEQ. The CDR3 runs to 14 residues. CDR3 sequence (DNA): TGTGCCAGCAGCCAACACGAACTGAACTATGGCTACACCTTC. Its translation: CASSQHELNYGYTF.

This clonotype was observed a handful of times. The rearrangement joins TRBV4-1 to TRBJ1-2, with D possibly TRBD1 on 5 matching bases. Trimming pared 6 bases from V and 2 bases from J, leaving 10 bases between. Germline V gene data show CDR1 as MGHRA and CDR2 as YSYEKL. The CDR3 runs to 13 residues. CDR3 coding DNA: TGCGCCAGCAGATCCCAGGGCAACTATGGCTACACCTTC. This gives the protein CASRSQGNYGYTF.

This clonotype was found a few times. V and J are TRBV18 and TRBJ2-5; D gene uncertain. The V gene lost 0 bases and the J gene lost 5 bases, with 16 bases spanning the gap. Germline CDR1 and CDR2: KGHSH and LQKENI. The CDR3 is 16 amino acids. The CDR3 nucleotides read TGTGCCAGCTCACCACCGGTTATTGAGACGCTGGAGACCCAGTACTTC. This translates into CASSPPVIETLETQYF.

This clonotype was seen many times. The rearrangement links TRBV18 to TRBJ2-4; TRBD1 matches at 9 bases. The CDR3 runs 13 residues. From germline, CDR1 is KGHSH and CDR2 LQKENI. V lost 2 bases and J lost 7; bases outside the gene matches: 0. In DNA form, the CDR3 reads TGTGCCAGCTCACCAGGGACAGGGAACATTCAGTACTTC. Protein: CASSPGTGNIQYF.

This clonotype turned up a few times. This chain uses TRBV7-8 with TRBJ2-3; D not certain. CDR3 size: 13 residues. The V and J ends lost 1 base and 5 bases respectively, with 7 bases between them. CDR1 is SGHVS and CDR2 is FQNEAQ in the germline V gene. DNA for the CDR3: TGTGCCAGCAGCTTAGAGGTCGAAGATACGCAGTATTTT. Translation: CASSLEVEDTQYF.

This clonotype was seen only a few times. The chain combines TRBV9 with TRBJ2-5, with 8 bases aligning to TRBD2. Germline assignment: CDR1 SGDLS and CDR2 YYNGEE. V shed 2 bases, J shed 5 bases, and the junction held 8 bases outside the gene matches. This CDR3 comprises 15 residues. The CDR3 DNA reads TGTGCCAGCAGCGTCGGAAGCGGCGGGGGGGAGACCCAGTACTTC. Translating it yields CASSVGSGGGETQYF.

This clonotype was counted only a few times. This CDR3 reads CASSPWGRSGANVLTF. The CDR3, as DNA: TGTGCCAGCAGTCCTTGGGGGAGGTCTGGGGCCAACGTCCTGACTTTC. This chain joins TRBV6-1 and TRBJ2-6, with D possibly TRBD2 on 6 matching bases. V lost 5 bases and J 1 base, leaving 12 bases between the germline ends. The CDR3 extends over 16 amino acids. Germline V gene lookup returns CDR1 MNHNS and CDR2 SASEGT.